These 23 T cell receptor beta chains share one sample of origin, sequenced in a study of blood T cell repertoires in COVID-19. This table comes from immunoSEQ multiplex PCR, and its TCRdb copy is limited to in-frame clones, with some not included. This table holds around 170,000 clones, about 80% found once. Sequenced: peripheral blood. The receptor set was obtained from a young man with active or convalescent COVID-19.

The chain combines TRBV28 with TRBJ1-1; D gene unclear. V shed 2 bases and J shed 2 bases, with 12 bases lying between them. There are 15 residues in the CDR3. Germline CDR1 MDHEN, CDR2 SYDVKM. CDR3 sequence: CASSLVTPGNTEAFF. CDR3 in DNA: TGTGCCAGCAGTTTAGTCACCCCGGGAAACACTGAAGCTTTCTTT.

A single count supports this clone. This rearrangement joins TRBV7-6 to TRBJ2-5; TRBD2 is a possible D gene (5 bases). The length of the CDR3 is 16 residues. Germline V lookup: CDR1 SGHVS, CDR2 FNYEAQ. V was clipped by 2 bases and J by 1 base, with 14 bases between them. The CDR3 reads CASSLWTSAGQETQYF. In DNA form, the CDR3 reads TGTGCCAGCAGCTTATGGACTTCTGCGGGCCAAGAGACCCAGTACTTC.

The rearrangement links TRBV12-3 or TRBV12-4 to TRBJ1-5, with a weak D call TRBD1 (5 bases). V lost 8 bases, J lost 4 bases, and 12 bases lay in between. The CDR3 is 13 residues long. CDR3 sequence reads: CASSQGANQPQHF. The CDR3 bases are TGTGCCAGCTCCCAGGGCGCGAATCAGCCCCAGCATTTT.

The chain has TRBV28 and TRBJ2-7; TRBD1 agrees at 12 bases. The junction had 13 bases not matched to a gene; V was cut back by 6 bases and J by 4 bases. In germline, CDR1 is MDHEN, CDR2 SYDVKM. The CDR3 totals 17 residues. CDR3 amino acids: CASRPPTGTGGSYEQYV. The CDR3 DNA reads as TGTGCCAGCAGACCTCCGACCGGGACAGGGGGCTCATACGAGCAGTACGTC.

The chain employs TRBV28 and TRBJ1-1, with 7 bases lining up with TRBD1. The V gene end was trimmed by 5 bases and the J gene end by 4 bases; junction bases not matched to a gene: 7. The length of the CDR3 is 14 residues. Looked up from germline, CDR1 is MDHEN and CDR2 is SYDVKM. The CDR3 loop is CASSVLPGGTEAFF. Here the CDR3 DNA reads TGTGCCAGCAGTGTACTCCCAGGGGGCACTGAAGCTTTCTTT.

The rearrangement uses TRBV18 and TRBJ1-2, with 8 bases aligning to TRBD1. The V and J ends lost 3 bases and 5 bases, in that order; junction bases with no gene match: 8. Germline V gene sequence: CDR1 KGHSH, CDR2 LQKENI. CDR3 size: 15 residues. CDR3 DNA: TGTGCCAGCTCACCTGGACAGGGAGAGAAGTATGGCTACACCTTC. It is translated as CASSPGQGEKYGYTF. Full variable domain (rest looked up from reference TRBV18 and TRBJ1-2): NAGVMQNPRHLVRRRGQEARLRCSPMKGHSHVYWYRQLPEEGLKFMVYLQKENIIDESGMPKERFSAEFPKEGPSILRIQQVVRGDSAAYFCASSPGQGEKYGYTFGSGTRLTVV.

This clone was detected only a few times. The V call is TRBV2, the J call TRBJ2-1, with D possibly matching TRBD1 (7 bases). CDR1 is SNHLY, CDR2 FYNNEI, per germline. Trimming removed 3 bases from V and 9 bases from J, with 21 bases in between. The CDR3 contains 16 residues. CDR3 loop: CASSDSGRGVAGEQFF. The DNA of the CDR3 is TGTGCCAGCAGTGACTCGGGCAGGGGGGTTGCAGGTGAGCAGTTCTTC.

V is TRBV2 and J is TRBJ1-2; 7 bases are a match to TRBD1. V lost 2 bases, J lost 2 bases, and 5 bases stayed unmatched. From germline, CDR1 is SNHLY and CDR2 FYNNEI. This CDR3 is 15 amino acids long. The CDR3 DNA reads as TGTGCCAGCAGTGAAAGAGGGGGCGCGAACTATGGCTACACCTTC. It is translated as CASSERGGANYGYTF.

This rearrangement joins TRBV5-6 to TRBJ2-3; 10 nucleotides line up with TRBD1. Germline V gene sequence: CDR1 SGHDT, CDR2 YYEEEE. Trimming cost V 4 bases and J 4 bases; bases outside gene matches: 0. The CDR3 has 13 residues. The CDR3, as DNA: TGTGCCAGCAGCGGGACAGGGGCAGATACGCAGTATTTT. It yields the protein CASSGTGADTQYF.

This chain connects TRBV4-3 to TRBJ2-7, with D perhaps TRBD2 (5 bases). This CDR3 is 16 amino acids long. V was shortened by 3 bases and J by 0 bases, with 15 bases between the two germline ends. The germline CDR1 and CDR2 sequences are LGHNA and YSLEER. CDR3 sequence (DNA): TGCGCCAGCAGCCAGGACTCTACTGGGCCCTCCTACGAGCAGTACTTC. This translates into CASSQDSTGPSYEQYF.

This clone showed up just once. The chain combines TRBV11-3 with TRBJ1-3; 7 nucleotides agree with TRBD1. Germline values: CDR1 SGHNT, CDR2 YENEEA. Trimming took 6 bases from V and 2 from J; bases not matched to a gene: 7. This CDR3 contains 15 residues. DNA for the CDR3: TGTGCCAGCAGGAAATCCGGGACAGCTGGAAACACCATATATTTT. Translated, it gives CASRKSGTAGNTIYF.

The chain links TRBV4-1 to TRBJ1-5, with no clear D. CDR3 length equals 17 residues. The V gene's germline CDR1 is MGHRA and CDR2 YSYEKL. The ends were cut back, 1 base at V and 0 bases at J, with 13 bases in the middle. This CDR3 is CASSQADRDYSNQPQHF. The CDR3 nucleotides read TGCGCCAGCAGCCAAGCGGACCGAGACTATAGCAATCAGCCCCAGCATTTT.

J is TRBJ1-4 and V is TRBV30, with 8 nucleotides matching TRBD1. With V trimmed by 3 bases and J by 7 bases, 10 bases remained unmatched. Germline lookup yields CDR1 GTSNPN and CDR2 SVGIG (reference sequence). The CDR3 contains 15 residues. The CDR3 nucleotides are TGTGCCTGGAGCCCCACCAGGGGGCCGGGTGAAAAACTGTTTTTT. It translates to CAWSPTRGPGEKLFF.

J is TRBJ1-2 and V is TRBV7-9, with D perhaps TRBD1 (5 bases). CDR3 length: 17 amino acids. Germline V gives CDR1 SEHNR, CDR2 FQNEAQ (reference sequence). V lost 1 base and J lost 8, with 23 bases in between. In nucleotides, the CDR3 is TGTGCCAGCAGCTTAGAATGGGGCCGGGACTCTCCTGCGGGCTACACCTTC. This codes for CASSLEWGRDSPAGYTF.

The chain uses TRBV12-3 or TRBV12-4 and TRBJ2-3, with 7 bases identical to TRBD2. There are 13 residues in the CDR3. V dropped 8 bases and J dropped 0; count of bases not matched to a gene: 2. The CDR3 nucleotides read TGTGCCAGCGGAGCGGGAAGCACAGATACGCAGTATTTT. Amino acid sequence: CASGAGSTDTQYF.

The chain is built from TRBV18 and TRBJ2-2; 7 positions match TRBD1. Losses at the gene ends were 0 bases for V and 4 bases for J; bases not matched to a gene: 2. CDR1 and CDR2 from the germline V gene are KGHSH and LQKENI. The length of the CDR3 is 15 residues. The CDR3 region is CASSPPAGGTGELFF. The CDR3 bases are TGTGCCAGCTCACCACCGGCAGGGGGCACCGGGGAGCTGTTTTTT. The full variable domain, its missing parts supplied by reference TRBV18 and TRBJ2-2, is NAGVMQNPRHLVRRRGQEARLRCSPMKGHSHVYWYRQLPEEGLKFMVYLQKENIIDESGMPKERFSAEFPKEGPSILRIQQVVRGDSAAYFCASSPPAGGTGELFFGEGSRLTVL.

The chain is built from TRBV3-1 (or the pseudogene TRBV3-2) and TRBJ1-4, with D possibly matching TRBD1 (5 bases). Trimming stripped 7 bases from V and 0 bases from J, with 9 bases between. CDR3 length equals 14 residues. The germline CDR1 and CDR2 sequences are LGHDT and YNNKEL (reference sequence). In DNA, the CDR3 is TGTGCCAGCAAATCAGGGACAACTAATGAAAAACTGTTTTTT. Its protein product is CASKSGTTNEKLFF.

This chain uses TRBV10-3 with TRBJ1-5; 9 positions match TRBD1. Trimming removed 8 bases from V and 3 bases from J; junction bases left unmatched: 5. The CDR3 runs 14 residues. Looked up from germline, CDR1 is ENHRY and CDR2 is SYGVKD. Here the CDR3 reads CAIGGTGYNQPQHF. In nucleotides, the CDR3 is TGTGCCATCGGGGGGACAGGGTACAATCAGCCCCAGCATTTT.

The chain uses TRBV2 and TRBJ1-2; tentatively, D is TRBD1 (6 bases). Germline CDR1 is SNHLY and CDR2 is FYNNEI. Trimming shortened V by 6 bases and J by 5 bases, and 13 bases separated the two germline ends. The CDR3 covers 13 residues. The CDR3 nucleotides read TGTGCCAGCAGGGAACAGGGTGGGTATGGCTACACCTTC. Translation gives CASREQGGYGYTF.

The gene calls are TRBV24-1 and TRBJ2-5, with TRBD2 matching 8 bases. CDR1 is KGHDR and CDR2 is SFDVKD in the germline V gene. The CDR3 is 15 amino acids. Trimming cost V 8 bases and J 2 bases; bases outside gene matches: 9. The CDR3 DNA sequence: TGTGCCACCAACGGCGGCGGGGGGTCACAAGAGACCCAGTACTTC. Translation gives CATNGGGGSQETQYF.

This rearrangement joins TRBV5-1 to TRBJ2-1, with 8 bases that match TRBD1. V lost 0 bases and J lost 9; bases outside the gene matches: 8. Looked up from germline, CDR1 is SGHRS and CDR2 is YFSETQ. This CDR3 has 15 amino acids. In DNA form, the CDR3 reads TGCGCCAGCAGCTTGGACGGACAGGGAAAGCGTGAGCAGTTCTTC. It translates to CASSLDGQGKREQFF. The whole variable domain, filled in from reference TRBV5-1 and TRBJ2-1, reads KAGVTQTPRYLIKTRGQQVTLSCSPISGHRSVSWYQQTPGQGLQFLFEYFSETQRNKGNFPGRFSGRQFSNSRSEMNVSTLELGDSALYLCASSLDGQGKREQFFGPGTRLTVL.

The rearrangement uses TRBV9 and TRBJ2-5, with 11 bases fitting TRBD2. Losses at the gene ends were 3 bases for V and 4 bases for J; bases not matched to a gene: 8. The CDR3 contains 16 residues. Per germline, CDR1 SGDLS and CDR2 YYNGEE. CDR3 region: CASSDTSGSGRETQYF. The DNA for the CDR3 is TGTGCCAGCAGCGACACTAGCGGGAGCGGGCGAGAGACCCAGTACTTC.

The V gene is TRBV29-1, the J gene TRBJ1-2; tentative D call: TRBD1 (5 bases). Germline V gene lookup returns CDR1 SQVTM and CDR2 ANQGSEA. V lost 8 bases and J 4 bases, leaving 17 bases between the germline ends. This CDR3 spans 13 amino acids. The CDR3: CSLAGPGGYGYTF. Here the CDR3 DNA reads TGCAGCTTGGCAGGTCCGGGGGGCTATGGCTACACCTTC.